The text below deals with one T cell receptor (beta chain). It has no known antigen specificity. No qualities accompany the bases; no much larger clone lies one base away. This entry belongs to a study of blood T cell repertoires in COVID-19 (dated by TCRdb to 2020 to 2021). The study in broad terms: Collaborator samples came from the United States, Italy and Spain and covered acute and convalescent phases of COVID-19. HLA class I and class II types, where available, came from metadata supplied by the sample provider rather than from assay-based typing. Samples were obtained from the ongoing ImmuneRACE study (first 160 participants) and from roughly 1,300 subjects provided by 6 global collaborators. The material from the prospective study consisted of cDNA or gDNA derived from T cells, B-cell-depleted T cells, or PBMCs. Sample metadata almost always included a de-identified subject ID, COVID-19 status, age in years and sex. The repertoires were released in a freely available public database intended as a resource for research on the immune response to SARS-CoV-2. Subjects who had been exposed to COVID-19, were actively infected with it, or had recovered from it provided the deeply sampled blood TCRbeta repertoires that made up the dataset. Overall study outcomes, separate from this receptor: Clinical and demographic metadata were provided uncurated, with the amount varying by source and participant.

Each collaborating institution followed its own protocols to collect whole blood in K2EDTA tubes. For TCRbeta analysis, collaborators shipped samples in one of three forms: frozen whole blood, isolated PBMCs, or DNA extracted from either of those sample types. TCRbeta CDR3 regions were amplified from genomic DNA by means of the immunoSEQ Assay, a bias-controlled multiplex PCR. As for the authors' bioinformatics: The number of nucleated cells in each sample was estimated from the amplification of reference gene primers within the assay. Sequence reads were collapsed and filtered to measure the absolute abundance of every unique TCRbeta CDR3 rearrangement. For each sample, productive Simpson clonality was calculated by taking the square root of Simpson's diversity index across productive rearrangements. Entries here come from immuneACCESS through TCRdb and include only in-frame sequences with V and J called. Some clones fail to appear in such tables; in the studies checked, an unresolved V gene covers under half of the shortfall, and the cause of the remainder is unknown. V, J and clone size are those of that table, while D and trimming were read from the DNA. The table for this sample lists tens of thousands of clones; over 65% of them were counted only once. The biggest ten clones account for roughly a quarter of the sample.

CDR1 and CDR2 (SQVTM, ANQGSEA) derive from the germline V gene. V trim: 4 bases; J trim: 5 bases; unmatched bases: 6. The CDR3 sequence holds 14 residues, the cysteine and phenylalanine included. The only DNA kept is the CDR3, 42 bases in frame from the first base. This clonotype originated in a human donor in a cohort sampled during active COVID-19. The chain is assembled from TRBV29-1 and TRBJ2-5, with TRBD2 identical over 11 junction bases. Material for sequencing was peripheral blood. The base sequence is TGCAGCGTTGTGTCTAGCGGGAGGAGGGAGACCCAGTACTTC. Its amino acids are CSVVSSGRRETQYF.